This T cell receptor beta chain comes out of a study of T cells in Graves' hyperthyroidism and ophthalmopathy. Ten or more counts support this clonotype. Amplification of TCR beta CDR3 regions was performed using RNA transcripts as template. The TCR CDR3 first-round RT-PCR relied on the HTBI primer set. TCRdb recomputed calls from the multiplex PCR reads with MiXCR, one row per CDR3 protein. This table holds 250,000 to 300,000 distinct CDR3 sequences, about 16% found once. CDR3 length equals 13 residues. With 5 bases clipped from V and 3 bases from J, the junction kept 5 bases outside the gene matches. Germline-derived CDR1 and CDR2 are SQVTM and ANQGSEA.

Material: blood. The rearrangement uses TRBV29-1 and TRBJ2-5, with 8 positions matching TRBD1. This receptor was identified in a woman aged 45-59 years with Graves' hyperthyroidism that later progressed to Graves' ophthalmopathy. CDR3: CSVPPGGKETQYF. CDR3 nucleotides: TGCAGCGTTCCCCCAGGGGGCAAAGAGACCCAGTACTTC.